These 18 T cell receptor beta chains originate from one sample sequenced in a study of T-cell reconstitution after alpha-beta-depleted transplantation in children. Preparation of the TCRbeta library was carried out with unique molecular identifiers. MiXCR was run by TCRdb on the PCR reads, yielding one entry per CDR3 protein. The data hold about 400,000 distinct CDR3 sequences, with about a fifth observed a single time. The sequencing here drew on PBMCs from the stem cell graft donor, taken from the stem cell graft. The receptors here all came from a human donor who donated a stem cell graft to a child with acute myeloid leukemia.

This clonotype turned up a few times. The chain couples TRBV7-9 to TRBJ2-1; D unclear. The CDR3 loop spans 14 amino acids. Germline V gene lookup returns CDR1 SEHNR and CDR2 FQNEAQ (reference sequence). V lost 6 bases and J lost 5, with 14 bases in between. In DNA, the CDR3 is TGTGCCAGCAGTCGTATGTCCAGAGACAATGAGCAGTTCTTC. It codes for CASSRMSRDNEQFF.

This clonotype came up a few times. The CDR3 nucleotides read TGCGCCAGCAGCCGTAGCGGGAGCTCCAATGAGCAGTTCTTC. This gives the protein CASSRSGSSNEQFF. The rearrangement joins TRBV5-1 to TRBJ2-1; 9 bases align to TRBD2. Germline CDR1 SGHRS, CDR2 YFSETQ. The CDR3 covers 14 residues. The trim removed 4 bases at V and 6 bases at J, leaving 5 bases unmatched.

The table lists this clonotype with many counts. The chain has TRBV12-3 or TRBV12-4 and TRBJ2-1; 12 nucleotides align to TRBD2. This CDR3 region has 18 residues. Trimming took 5 bases from V and 2 from J; bases not matched to a gene: 10. CDR3 bases: TGTGCCAGCAGTACGACTAGCGGGAGACCCCCCCCCTACAATGAGCAGTTCTTC. This encodes CASSTTSGRPPPYNEQFF.

J is TRBJ1-6 and V is TRBV15; D uncertain. This CDR3 region has 14 residues. Germline CDR1 reads LNHNV; CDR2 reads YYDKDF (reference sequence). Trimming took off 0 bases at V and 7 bases at J, with 7 bases between the two ends. CDR3 sequence: CATSRDQPNSPLHF. As DNA, the CDR3 is TGTGCCACCAGCAGAGATCAGCCCAATTCACCCCTCCACTTT. Filled out from reference TRBV15 and TRBJ1-6, the complete variable domain reads DAMVIQNPRYQVTQFGKPVTLSCSQTLNHNVMYWYQQKSSQAPKLLFHYYDKDFNNEADTPDNFQSRRPNTSFCFLDIRSPGLGDTAMYLCATSRDQPNSPLHFGNGTRLTVT.

CDR3 bases: TGCAGCGCCGGGACTAGCGGGAGCAGATCCTACGAGCAGTACTTC. It is translated as CSAGTSGSRSYEQYF. The chain links TRBV29-1 to TRBJ2-7, with 14 bases matching TRBD2. Germline values: CDR1 SQVTM, CDR2 ANQGSEA. The CDR3 runs to 15 residues. Trimming removed 7 bases from V and 1 base from J; junction bases left unmatched: 6.

This clonotype occurred a few times. V gene TRBV12-3 or TRBV12-4 combines with J gene TRBJ2-3; D remains ambiguous. The length of the CDR3 is 13 residues. Trimming left V 6 bases short and J 3 bases short, with 10 bases between. CDR3 in amino acids: CASSGWYTDTQYF. DNA of the CDR3: TGTGCCAGCAGCGGGTGGTATACAGATACGCAGTATTTT.

The chain recombines TRBV12-3 or TRBV12-4 with TRBJ2-7; TRBD2 matches at 9 bases. Trimming removed 6 bases from V and 3 bases from J; junction bases left unmatched: 9. This CDR3 spans 15 amino acids. Here the CDR3 DNA reads TGTGCCAGCAGCGCCGGGCGGGAGGGTAGCTACGAGCAGTACTTC. It translates to CASSAGREGSYEQYF.

This clonotype was recorded at least ten times. The chain combines TRBV29-1 with TRBJ2-3; 15 bases line up with TRBD2. V was pared by 6 bases and J by 4 bases, with 2 bases of the junction left unmatched. Germline values: CDR1 SQVTM, CDR2 ANQGSEA. The CDR3 covers 14 residues. CDR3 DNA: TGCAGCGTGGGACTAGCGGGAGGCTCAGATACGCAGTATTTT. Its protein is CSVGLAGGSDTQYF.

This clonotype showed up just a few times. This rearrangement joins TRBV20-1 to TRBJ2-4, with D perhaps TRBD2 (5 bases). Trimming left V 0 bases short and J 7 bases short, with 22 bases between. The germline V gene encodes CDR1 DFQATT and CDR2 SNEGSKA (reference sequence). The CDR3 extends over 17 amino acids. This chain's CDR3 is CSARDLKSAGIGNIQYF. The CDR3 coding sequence is TGCAGTGCTAGAGATCTTAAGTCGGCCGGGATAGGGAACATTCAGTACTTC.

This sequence joins TRBV29-1 and TRBJ2-7, with 7 bases that match TRBD1. The V gene's germline CDR1 is SQVTM and CDR2 ANQGSEA. This CDR3 has 14 residues. Unmatched junction bases numbered 8, after V lost 1 base and J lost 5 bases. CDR3 in amino acids: CSVEVNRGVHEQYF. For the CDR3, the DNA is TGCAGCGTTGAAGTTAACAGGGGTGTGCACGAGCAGTACTTC.

For this clonotype: The conserved phenylalanine or tryptophan normally closing the CDR3 is absent here, so this likely arose from a read error. The chain uses TRBV10-3 and TRBJ1-5; 8 bases agree with TRBD1. The germline V gene has CDR1 ENHRY and CDR2 SYGVKD. The CDR3 covers 13 residues. J gave up 5 bases and V 8 bases, and 5 bases lay outside the gene matches. CDR3 bases: TGTGCCATCCAGACAGGGGACCATCAGCCCCAGCATTGT. Amino acids: CAIQTGDHQPQHC.

This clonotype was seen more than once but under ten times. The V gene is TRBV20-1, the J gene TRBJ2-3, with 9 nucleotides matching TRBD1. Per the germline V gene, CDR1 is DFQATT and CDR2 is SNEGSKA (reference sequence). The CDR3 runs 15 residues. The V gene end was trimmed by 6 bases and the J gene end by 0 bases; junction bases not matched to a gene: 7. CDR3 DNA: TGCAGTGCGTACACCGGGACAGGGAGCACAGATACGCAGTATTTT. Translation: CSAYTGTGSTDTQYF.

Turning to this clonotype: One end of the junction is discordant with germline, which a read error may explain. The V gene is TRBV12-3 or TRBV12-4, the J gene TRBJ2-1, with 9 nucleotides matching TRBD2. This CDR3 region has 14 residues. In DNA, the CDR3 is TGTGCTAGCACGGATAGCGGGGGAGACAATGAGCAGTTCTTC. This gives the protein CASTDSGGDNEQFF.

V is TRBV4-2 and J is TRBJ1-1, with unresolved D. The germline CDR1 and CDR2 sequences are LGHNA and YNFKEQ. The germline V and J ends were trimmed by 1 base and 7 bases, with 16 bases remaining between them. The CDR3 is 15 amino acids. CDR3 amino acids: CASSQGDESAVEAFF. The CDR3, as DNA: TGTGCCAGCAGCCAAGGAGACGAATCCGCAGTTGAAGCTTTCTTT.

The chain couples TRBV27 to TRBJ2-5, with a weak D call TRBD1 (5 bases). Germline-derived CDR1 and CDR2 are MNHEY and SMNVEV (reference sequence). V dropped 4 bases and J dropped 5 bases, with 14 bases sitting between them. The CDR3 contains 14 residues. The CDR3 reads CASSSPGNGETQYF. In nucleotides, the CDR3 is TGTGCCAGCAGTTCCCCAGGGAATGGGGAGACCCAGTACTTC.

The CDR3 bases are TGTGCCAGCAGCCCCGGGAGGAGATATGGCTACACCTTC. Protein: CASSPGRRYGYTF. The gene calls are TRBV12-3 or TRBV12-4 and TRBJ1-2; D is unresolved. V lost 6 bases and J lost 5, with 13 bases in between. The CDR3 runs 13 residues.

The sample holds many counts of this clonotype. The V call is TRBV19, the J call TRBJ1-5; D remains ambiguous. Germline CDR1 LNHDA, CDR2 SQIVND (reference sequence). The CDR3 has 13 amino acids. V was shortened by 5 bases and J by 2 bases, with 7 bases between the two germline ends. In DNA, the CDR3 is TGTGCCAGTAGTGTAACAGGCAATCAGCCCCAGCATTTT. This encodes CASSVTGNQPQHF.

In this sample, this clonotype turned up a few times. This chain links TRBV12-3 or TRBV12-4 with TRBJ2-2, with 11 bases aligning to TRBD1. V trimming: 6 bases; J trimming: 7 bases; junction bases outside the gene matches: 7. This CDR3 spans 15 amino acids. CDR3: CASRPRTGGNGELFF. The CDR3 region has the DNA TGTGCCAGCAGACCCCGGACAGGGGGCAACGGGGAGCTGTTTTTT.